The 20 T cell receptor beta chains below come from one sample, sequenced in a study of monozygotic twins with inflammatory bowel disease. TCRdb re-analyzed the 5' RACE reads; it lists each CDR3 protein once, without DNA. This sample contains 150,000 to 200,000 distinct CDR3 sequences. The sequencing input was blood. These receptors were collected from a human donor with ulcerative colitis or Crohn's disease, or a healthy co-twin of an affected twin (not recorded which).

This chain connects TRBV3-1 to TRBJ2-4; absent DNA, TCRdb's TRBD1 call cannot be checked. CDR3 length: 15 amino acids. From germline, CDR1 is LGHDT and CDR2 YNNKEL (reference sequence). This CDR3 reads CASSQESGQGNIQYF. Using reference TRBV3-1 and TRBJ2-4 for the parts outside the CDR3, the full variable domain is DTAVSQTPKYLVTQMGNDKSIKCEQNLGHDTMYWYKQDSKKFLKIMFSYNNKELIINETVPNRFSPKSPDKAHLNLHINSLELGDSAVYFCASSQESGQGNIQYFGAGTRLSVL.

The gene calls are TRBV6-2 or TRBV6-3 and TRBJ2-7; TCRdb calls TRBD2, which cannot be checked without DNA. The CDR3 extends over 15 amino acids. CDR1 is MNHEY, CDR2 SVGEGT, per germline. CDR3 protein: CASTGPGTSGYEQYF.

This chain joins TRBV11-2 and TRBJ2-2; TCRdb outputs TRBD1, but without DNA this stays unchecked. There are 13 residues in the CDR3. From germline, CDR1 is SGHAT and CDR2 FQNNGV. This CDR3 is CASSPGFTGELFF.

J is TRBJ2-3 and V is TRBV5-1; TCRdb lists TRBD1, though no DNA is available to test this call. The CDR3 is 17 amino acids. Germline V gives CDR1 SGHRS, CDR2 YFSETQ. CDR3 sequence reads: CASSLGRRDRVWDTQYF.

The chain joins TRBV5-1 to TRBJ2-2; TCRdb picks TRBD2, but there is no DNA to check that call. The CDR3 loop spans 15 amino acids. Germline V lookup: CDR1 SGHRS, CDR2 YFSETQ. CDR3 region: CASSSSGRNNGELFF.

The CDR3 region is CASSLGVGGGGANVLTF. The J gene is TRBJ2-6, the V gene TRBV7-6; absent DNA, TCRdb's TRBD1 call cannot be checked. The CDR3 runs to 17 residues. Germline values: CDR1 SGHVS, CDR2 FNYEAQ.

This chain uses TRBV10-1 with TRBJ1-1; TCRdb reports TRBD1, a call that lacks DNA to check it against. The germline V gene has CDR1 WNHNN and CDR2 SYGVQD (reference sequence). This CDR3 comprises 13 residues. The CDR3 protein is CASSESGQLEAFF.

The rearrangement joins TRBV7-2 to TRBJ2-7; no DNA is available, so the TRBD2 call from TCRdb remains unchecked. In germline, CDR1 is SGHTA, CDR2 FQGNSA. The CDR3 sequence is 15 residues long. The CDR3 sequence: CASRPGLAESYEQYF.

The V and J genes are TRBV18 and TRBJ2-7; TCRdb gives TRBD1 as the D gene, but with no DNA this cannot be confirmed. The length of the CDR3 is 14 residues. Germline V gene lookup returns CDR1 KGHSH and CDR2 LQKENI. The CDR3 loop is CASSPRDRAYEQYF.

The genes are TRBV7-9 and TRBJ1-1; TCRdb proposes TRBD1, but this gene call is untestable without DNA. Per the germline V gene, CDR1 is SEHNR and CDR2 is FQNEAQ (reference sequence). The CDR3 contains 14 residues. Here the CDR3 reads CASSGPGRGTEAFF.

The CDR3 is CSAMGNGPRSYEQYF. The chain combines TRBV20-1 with TRBJ2-7; lacking DNA, the TRBD1 call made by TCRdb goes unchecked. The CDR3 consists of 15 residues. Germline loops: CDR1 DFQATT, CDR2 SNEGSKA (reference sequence).

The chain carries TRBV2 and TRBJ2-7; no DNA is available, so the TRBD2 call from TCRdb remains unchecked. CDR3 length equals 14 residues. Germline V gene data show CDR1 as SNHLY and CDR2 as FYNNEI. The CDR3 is CASSERSGTRGQYF.

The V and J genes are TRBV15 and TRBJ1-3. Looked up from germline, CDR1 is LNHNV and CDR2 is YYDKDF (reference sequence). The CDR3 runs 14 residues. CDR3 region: CATSREFKWDTIYF.

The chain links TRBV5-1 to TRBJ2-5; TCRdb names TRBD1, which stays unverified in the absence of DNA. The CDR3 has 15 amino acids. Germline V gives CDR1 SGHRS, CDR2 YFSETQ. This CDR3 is CASSSWDRGGETQYF.

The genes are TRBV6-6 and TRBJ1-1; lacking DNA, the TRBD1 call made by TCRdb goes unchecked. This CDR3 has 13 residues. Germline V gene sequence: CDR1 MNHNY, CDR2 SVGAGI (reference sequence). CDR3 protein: CASSYSPGTEAFF.

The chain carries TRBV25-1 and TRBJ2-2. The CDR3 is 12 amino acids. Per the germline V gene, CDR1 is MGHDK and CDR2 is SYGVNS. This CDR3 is CASGLGTGELFF. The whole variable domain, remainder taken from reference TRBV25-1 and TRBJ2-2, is EADIYQTPRYLVIGTGKKITLECSQTMGHDKMYWYQQDPGMELHLIHYSYGVNSTEKGDLSSESTVSRIRTEHFPLTLESARPSHTSQYLCASGLGTGELFFGEGSRLTVL.

This CDR3 is CASSFPRRGISTEAFF. The chain couples TRBV7-9 to TRBJ1-1; TCRdb lists TRBD1, though no DNA is available to test this call. Germline V lookup: CDR1 SEHNR, CDR2 FQNEAQ (reference sequence). The CDR3 runs 16 residues.

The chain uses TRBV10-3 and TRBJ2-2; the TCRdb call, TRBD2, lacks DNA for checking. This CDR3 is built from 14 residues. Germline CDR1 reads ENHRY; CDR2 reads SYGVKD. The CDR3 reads CGSGGETNTGELFF.

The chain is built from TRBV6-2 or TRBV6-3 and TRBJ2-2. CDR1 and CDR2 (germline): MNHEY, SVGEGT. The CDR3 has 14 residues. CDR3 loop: CASSYQTNTGELFF.

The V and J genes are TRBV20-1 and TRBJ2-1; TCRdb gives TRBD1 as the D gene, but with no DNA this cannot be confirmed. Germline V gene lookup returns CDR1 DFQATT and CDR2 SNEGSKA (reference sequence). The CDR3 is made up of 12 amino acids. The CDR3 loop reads CSARTGYREQFF.